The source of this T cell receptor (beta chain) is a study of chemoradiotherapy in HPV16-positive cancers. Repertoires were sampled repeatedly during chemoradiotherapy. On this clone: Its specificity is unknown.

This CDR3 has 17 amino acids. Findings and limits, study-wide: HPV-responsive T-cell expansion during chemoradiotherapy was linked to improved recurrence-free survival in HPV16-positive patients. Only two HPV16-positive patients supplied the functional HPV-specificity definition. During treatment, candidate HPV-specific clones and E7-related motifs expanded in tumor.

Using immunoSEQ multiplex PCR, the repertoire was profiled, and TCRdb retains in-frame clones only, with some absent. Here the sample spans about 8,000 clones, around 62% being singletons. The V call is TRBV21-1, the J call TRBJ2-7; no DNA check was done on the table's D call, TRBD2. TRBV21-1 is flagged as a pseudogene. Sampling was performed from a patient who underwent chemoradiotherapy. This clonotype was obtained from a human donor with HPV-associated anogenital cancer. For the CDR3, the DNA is TGTGCCAGCAGCAAAGCAAGATCCCTAGCGGGAGGGTACGAGCAGTACTTC. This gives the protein CASSKARSLAGGYEQYF.